This T cell receptor (beta chain) originates from a study of T cells in Graves' hyperthyroidism and ophthalmopathy (dated by TCRdb to 2018 to 2020). Broadly, across the study: Peripheral blood samples were taken at initial diagnosis, before any treatment was given. To identify TCR V-J signatures that set the groups apart, the researchers used a discovery cohort of approximately 98 patients, made up of 40 to 45 with Graves' ophthalmopathy and about 55 with stable Graves' hyperthyroidism. Prospective prediction of ophthalmopathy was tested in an independent validation cohort consisting of 18 to 20 hyperthyroidism patients and approximately 16 patients who later progressed to ophthalmopathy. The approximately 97 discovery patients were randomly divided into training and test sets at a 7:3 ratio. Thyroid tissue and blood T-cell repertoires from more than five Graves' hyperthyroidism patients were also compared in the study. Once sampling was done, hyperthyroidism patients were given methimazole at a starting dose of 30 mg daily, whereas ophthalmopathy patients were given high-dose intravenous methylprednisolone. TCR Vbeta CDR3 sequencing of approximately 140 peripheral blood samples (under 45 ophthalmopathy, about 75 hyperthyroidism and roughly 17 progressor patients) is reported in the paper.

This clonotype was recorded at least ten times. The antigen it recognizes is unknown. No base quality values were provided; no much bigger clone lies one nucleotide off. Hyperthyroidism patients were aged 18 to 65 years and newly diagnosed, with disease duration of less than 2 months. Any patient with an uncontrolled infection, another autoimmune disease, pregnancy or lactation was excluded. Diagnoses were established on the basis of clinical symptoms, serum thyroxine and TRAb, thyroid ultrasound, and orbital computed tomography. Blood from progressor patients was collected at the time of first diagnosis with hyperthyroidism, before any ophthalmopathy symptoms had appeared. PBMCs were isolated from 7.5 to 10 ml of fresh peripheral blood by Ficoll-Paque density gradient centrifugation. Patients classed as progressors first received a Graves' hyperthyroidism diagnosis and then went on to develop ophthalmopathy during follow-up. Total RNA was extracted using Trizol reagent, and RNA quality was assessed on an Agilent 2100 Bioanalyzer.

Findings and caveats that apply to the study as a whole: In validation, the model predicted progression to ophthalmopathy a median of roughly 6.1 months before onset, with about 70% sensitivity and roughly 72% specificity. Blood samples also contained most of the expanded thyroid clonotypes (frequency above 0.001), which suggests that blood repertoires may reflect thyroid immune responses. No statistical method was used to fix the sample size in advance, and group allocation was not hidden from the investigators. A 13 V-J signature model separated ophthalmopathy from stable hyperthyroidism, with roughly 88% sensitivity and around 84% specificity in cross-validation and 80%/75% in testing.

TCR beta CDR3 regions were amplified from RNA transcripts. For the first round of RT-PCR on the TCR CDR3, the HTBI primer set was used together with the Qiagen OneStep RT-PCR kit. A second multiplex PCR round built the libraries, followed by size selection and purification. Sequencing of the libraries was done on an Illumina HiSeq2000 using paired-end 100 bp reads. In the original analysis: SOAPnuke was used to process the raw data, with reads discarded if the reads contained adapters or uncalled bases, had a mean Phred below 15, or lacked an exact constant-primer or identifier match. COPE v1.2.5 was used to merge high-quality paired reads, and clonotypes were defined as unique nucleotide sequences. Clonotypes were aligned to IMGT TRBV, TRBD and TRBJ reference segments using MiTCR v1.1. Only V-J combinations with frequency above 0.0001, covering about 99% of repertoires, were analysed. The TCS score was defined as F50 (clonal expansion) divided by E x V (chaos), with BLOSUM62-based TCRdist calculated between CDR3 peptides within each V-J. Welch's t-statistics and random forest reduced roughly 530 V-J features to 10 to 15, which were used in a naive Bayes classifier (R e1071). Using fastp at Q25 and MiXCR, TCRdb reprocessed the public reads and kept productive beta chains. Here each entry gathers all rows of one CDR3 protein and keeps the most common genes and DNA. TCRdb, not the authors, supplied the V and J calls. The sample has 300,000 to 450,000 distinct CDR3 sequences on record, roughly a sixth of them singletons. Of the sample, 34% is held by the ten largest clones.

According to the germline V gene, CDR1 reads SGDLS and CDR2 reads YYNGEE. Cut back by 3 bases and 9 bases, the V and J ends lie 15 bases apart. From its cysteine to its phenylalanine, the CDR3 spans 14 amino acids. The entry retains the CDR3 DNA only, 42 bases that are in frame from base 1. The sequencing sample was made of blood. The chain links TRBV9 with TRBJ2-2; the D gene is not confidently resolved. The source is a woman aged 25 to 45 with Graves' hyperthyroidism that later progressed to Graves' ophthalmopathy. The sequence in DNA is TGTGCCAGCAGCGCTAGTCAGGCCAAAAGGGAGCTGTTTTTT. This is translated as CASSASQAKRELFF.